Below are 24 T cell receptor beta chains sequenced from a single sample in a study of blood T cell repertoires in COVID-19. TCRdb's copy holds only in-frame clones and misses some; the assay was immunoSEQ multiplex PCR. This table has under 300,000 clones, approximately 87% appearing once. The sequenced sample was peripheral blood. Source of these receptors: a man aged 60-69 years with acute or convalescent COVID-19.

This chain uses TRBV7-6 with TRBJ2-2; D gene unclear. CDR3 length: 16 residues. The germline CDR1 and CDR2 sequences are SGHVS and FNYEAQ. V was shortened by 5 bases and J by 2 bases, with 15 bases between the two germline ends. CDR3 sequence reads: CASSNHLERNTGELFF. CDR3 nucleotide sequence: TGTGCCAGCAGCAACCACTTGGAGAGAAACACCGGGGAGCTGTTTTTT.

The J gene is TRBJ1-4, the V gene TRBV19; 10 bases map to TRBD1. After removal of 8 bases from V and 5 bases from J, the junction contained 5 bases not matched to a gene. Germline CDR1 reads LNHDA; CDR2 reads SQIVND (reference sequence). This CDR3 region has 14 residues. The DNA of the CDR3 is TGTGCCAGTGCCCAGGGACAGGGGAATGAAAAACTGTTTTTT. It codes for CASAQGQGNEKLFF.

The chain links TRBV7-9 to TRBJ1-2, with TRBD1 matching over 8 bases. This CDR3 has 15 residues. From germline, CDR1 is SEHNR and CDR2 FQNEAQ (reference sequence). V lost 5 bases, J lost 5 bases, and 10 bases stayed unmatched. The DNA of the CDR3 is TGTGCCAGCAGCCCCGGAGGACAGGGTTTGTATGGCTACACCTTC. Protein product: CASSPGGQGLYGYTF.

The rearrangement uses TRBV27 and TRBJ1-5; TRBD1 aligns across 9 bases. The germline CDR1 and CDR2 sequences are MNHEY and SMNVEV (reference sequence). The CDR3 is 14 amino acids. After removal of 5 bases from V and 3 bases from J, the junction contained 2 bases not matched to a gene. In DNA form, the CDR3 reads TGTGCCAGCAGTCGACAGGGGGACAATCAGCCCCAGCATTTT. This codes for CASSRQGDNQPQHF.

The genes are TRBV5-6 and TRBJ1-1, with no clear D. V lost 2 bases and J lost 4, with 12 bases in between. Per germline, CDR1 SGHDT and CDR2 YYEEEE. The CDR3 loop spans 14 amino acids. DNA of the CDR3: TGTGCCAGCAGCTTCAGATCGGGGAGCACTGAAGCTTTCTTT. This sequence encodes CASSFRSGSTEAFF.

The chain combines TRBV4-3 with TRBJ2-2; 7 bases agree with TRBD2. This CDR3 has 15 amino acids. The V and J ends lost 0 bases and 4 bases, in that order; junction bases with no gene match: 2. Germline V lookup: CDR1 LGHNA, CDR2 YSLEER. The CDR3 loop reads CASSQDGEGTGELFF. The DNA of the CDR3 is TGCGCCAGCAGCCAAGATGGGGAGGGCACCGGGGAGCTGTTTTTT.

V is TRBV28 and J is TRBJ1-4; maybe TRBD1 (5 bases). The V end lost 4 bases, the J end lost 4 bases, and 13 bases lay between the germline ends. CDR1 MDHEN and CDR2 SYDVKM come from the germline V gene. The CDR3 totals 15 residues. The CDR3 sequence: CASSSGGARNEKLFF. The CDR3 nucleotides are TGTGCCAGCAGTTCTGGAGGGGCCCGTAATGAAAAACTGTTTTTT.

This clone was recorded only once. DNA of the CDR3: TGTGCCAGCATTCAACAGGGTTTAGCTTTCTTT. Its translation is CASIQQGLAFF. The V call is TRBV28, the J call TRBJ1-1; tentatively, D is TRBD1 (6 bases). Germline loops: CDR1 MDHEN, CDR2 SYDVKM. The CDR3 contains 11 residues. V gave up 7 bases and J gave up 10 bases, with 13 bases separating them.

This clone was seen a single time. The chain employs TRBV25-1 and TRBJ2-1; the match to TRBD2 covers 8 bases. Trimming took 6 bases from V and 5 from J; bases not matched to a gene: 15. This CDR3 comprises 17 residues. Germline V gives CDR1 MGHDK, CDR2 SYGVNS. The DNA of the CDR3 is TGTGCCAGCAGGACAGGCGCCGGGACTAGATACGACAATGAGCAGTTCTTC. Its translation is CASRTGAGTRYDNEQFF.

The chain is built from TRBV29-1 and TRBJ2-1, with 12 bases identical to TRBD2. J gave up 5 bases and V 7 bases, and 3 bases lay outside the gene matches. The CDR3 has 13 amino acids. In germline, CDR1 is SQVTM, CDR2 ANQGSEA. The CDR3 DNA reads TGCAGCGCAGGACTAGCGGGGAACAATGAGCAGTTCTTC. Its protein product is CSAGLAGNNEQFF.

This rearrangement joins TRBV19 to TRBJ2-2; 8 nucleotides line up with TRBD1. V gave up 5 bases and J gave up 2 bases; unmatched junction bases: 7. There are 16 residues in the CDR3. CDR1 is LNHDA and CDR2 is SQIVND in the germline V gene (reference sequence). CDR3 sequence: CASSPTGAPNTGELFF. CDR3 nucleotide sequence: TGTGCCAGTAGTCCGACAGGGGCCCCTAACACCGGGGAGCTGTTTTTT.

The chain joins TRBV5-6 to TRBJ1-2; 9 bases map to TRBD1. The CDR3 is made up of 15 amino acids. Per the germline V gene, CDR1 is SGHDT and CDR2 is YYEEEE. V dropped 5 bases and J dropped 2; count of bases not matched to a gene: 7. Here the CDR3 DNA reads TGTGCCAGCAGGCGGACAGGGGATGGAAACTATGGCTACACCTTC. Encoded protein: CASRRTGDGNYGYTF.

This clone was seen once. V usage is TRBV3-1 (or the pseudogene TRBV3-2) and J usage is TRBJ2-5; 8 positions agree with TRBD2. With 3 bases clipped from V and 3 bases from J, the junction kept 6 bases outside the gene matches. This CDR3 contains 15 residues. Germline V gives CDR1 LGHDT, CDR2 YNNKEL (reference sequence). CDR3 nucleotides: TGTGCCAGCAGCCAGGGTAGCGGGATAAAAGAGACCCAGTACTTC. Amino acid sequence: CASSQGSGIKETQYF.

The chain has TRBV28 and TRBJ2-3, with TRBD2 matching over 13 bases. CDR1 and CDR2 from the germline V gene are MDHEN and SYDVKM. The V and J ends lost 5 bases and 7 bases, in that order; junction bases with no gene match: 9. The CDR3 has 16 amino acids. CDR3 bases: TGTGCCAGCAGTCCTGGACTAGCGGGAGCATTATATACGCAGTATTTT. This codes for CASSPGLAGALYTQYF. The full variable domain, completed using reference TRBV28 and TRBJ2-3, is DVKVTQSSRYLVKRTGEKVFLECVQDMDHENMFWYRQDPGLGLRLIYFSYDVKMKEKGDIPEGYSVSREKKERFSLILESASTNQTSMYLCASSPGLAGALYTQYFGPGTRLTVL.

The genes are TRBV10-3 and TRBJ2-6; 8 bases align to TRBD1. Germline trimming cut 8 bases from V and 2 bases from J; bases unmatched to any gene: 8. The CDR3 covers 16 residues. CDR1 is ENHRY, CDR2 SYGVKD, per germline. CDR3 amino acids: CAIGGQGGAGANVLTF. In DNA form, the CDR3 reads TGTGCCATCGGTGGACAGGGAGGCGCTGGGGCCAACGTCCTGACTTTC.

This chain joins TRBV27 and TRBJ1-2; weak D call: TRBD1 (6 bases). Germline V CDR1 and CDR2: MNHEY, SMNVEV (reference sequence). CDR3 size: 14 residues. The V gene lost 1 base and the J gene lost 7 bases, with 13 bases spanning the gap. The CDR3 here is CASSLWGPGVGYTF. In DNA form, the CDR3 reads TGTGCCAGCAGTTTATGGGGCCCAGGGGTTGGCTACACCTTC.

This CDR3 reads CASSLGQGMVEAFF. The CDR3 coding sequence is TGTGCCAGCTCACTGGGACAGGGGATGGTTGAAGCTTTCTTT. The rearrangement links TRBV18 to TRBJ1-1; 10 bases are shared with TRBD1. This CDR3 has 14 amino acids. V lost 4 bases and J lost 7; bases outside the gene matches: 6. From germline, CDR1 is KGHSH and CDR2 LQKENI.

The chain couples TRBV30 to TRBJ2-3, with unresolved D. The germline gives CDR1 GTSNPN, CDR2 SVGIG (reference sequence). CDR3 length: 12 residues. V was pared by 2 bases and J by 6 bases, with 9 bases between. CDR3 in amino acids: CAWSPMRDTQYF. The CDR3 nucleotides are TGTGCCTGGAGTCCGATGCGGGATACGCAGTATTTT. The full variable domain, completed using reference TRBV30 and TRBJ2-3, is SQTIHQWPATLVQPVGSPLSLECTVEGTSNPNLYWYRQAAGRGLQLLFYSVGIGQISSEVPQNLSASRPQDRQFILSSKKLLLSDSGFYLCAWSPMRDTQYFGPGTRLTVL.

This chain joins TRBV11-2 and TRBJ2-3; no firm D call. The CDR3 is 12 residues long. The V end was cut by 8 bases, the J end by 1 base, with 7 bases between. CDR1 and CDR2 from the germline V gene are SGHAT and FQNNGV. In DNA form, the CDR3 reads TGTGCCAGCGGCGAGGGCACAGATACGCAGTATTTT. It translates to CASGEGTDTQYF.

The chain employs TRBV2 and TRBJ1-6; the match to TRBD1 covers 10 bases. V lost 6 bases, J lost 10 bases, and 9 bases stayed unmatched. CDR1 SNHLY and CDR2 FYNNEI come from the germline V gene. The CDR3 extends over 15 amino acids. The CDR3 sequence: CASSMDRGKDSPLHF. The CDR3 DNA is TGTGCCAGCAGCATGGACAGGGGGAAAGACTCACCCCTCCACTTT. Filled out from reference TRBV2 and TRBJ1-6, the complete variable domain reads EPEVTQTPSHQVTQMGQEVILRCVPISNHLYFYWYRQILGQKVEFLVSFYNNEISEKSEIFDDQFSVERPDGSNFTLKIRSTKLEDSAMYFCASSMDRGKDSPLHFGNGTRLTVT.

In its sample, this clone was seen once. Here the CDR3 reads CATSAAGQPQGYTF. CDR3 DNA sequence: TGTGCCACCAGTGCTGCGGGACAGCCTCAAGGCTACACCTTC. The rearrangement links TRBV24-1 to TRBJ1-2; 7 bases agree with TRBD1. The germline gives CDR1 KGHDR, CDR2 SFDVKD. After removal of 5 bases from V and 8 bases from J, the junction contained 10 bases not matched to a gene. CDR3 size: 14 residues.

The rearrangement links TRBV27 to TRBJ2-1, with a weak D call TRBD2 (5 bases). The CDR3 consists of 16 residues. The germline V gene encodes CDR1 MNHEY and CDR2 SMNVEV (reference sequence). Trimming pared 0 bases from V and 0 bases from J, leaving 9 bases between. The CDR3 is CASSLSGLSSYNEQFF. CDR3 DNA sequence: TGTGCCAGCAGTTTATCAGGACTGAGCTCCTACAATGAGCAGTTCTTC.

This chain connects TRBV7-8 to TRBJ1-3; the D is unclear. Germline V gene lookup returns CDR1 SGHVS and CDR2 FQNEAQ. The CDR3 totals 16 residues. The germline V and J ends were trimmed by 3 bases and 0 bases, with 12 bases remaining between them. The CDR3 region is CASSFYWTASGNTIYF. CDR3 sequence (DNA): TGTGCCAGCAGCTTTTATTGGACTGCCTCTGGAAACACCATATATTTT. Variable domain in full (rest from reference TRBV7-8 and TRBJ1-3): GAGVSQSPRYKVAKRGQDVALRCDPISGHVSLFWYQQALGQGPEFLTYFQNEAQLDKSGLPSDRFFAERPEGSVSTLKIQRTQQEDSAVYLCASSFYWTASGNTIYFGEGSWLTVV.

The V and J genes are TRBV9 and TRBJ1-5; D is unclear. The CDR3 covers 13 residues. Germline loops: CDR1 SGDLS, CDR2 YYNGEE. V lost 3 bases, J lost 4 bases, and 8 bases lay in between. Here the CDR3 reads CASSGGGNQPQHF. In DNA, the CDR3 is TGTGCCAGCAGCGGGGGAGGGAATCAGCCCCAGCATTTT.